The sequence of this T cell receptor (beta chain) was determined in a study of regulatory T cells in long-lasting Graves disease. Study-level results: Persistent patients shared more public clonotypes (roughly 2,800) than new patients (about 960). It was possible that the small sample size reduced accuracy. Persistent cases favored TRBV28, TRBJ1-2 and TRBJ2-5. Patients whose Graves' disease persisted exhibited lower TCR diversity than those newly diagnosed.

This clonotype showed up many times. Its antigen remains unknown. This sample's time point: persistent/refractory GD, antithyroid drugs over 5 years with positive TRAb. The TCR library was prepared using RNA isolated from PBMCs. Germline V gene lookup returns CDR1 MDHEN and CDR2 SYDVKM. V lost 4 bases and J lost 2, with 11 bases in between. The CDR3 consists of 14 residues. Sequencing libraries for TCR beta were prepared with iRepertoire HTBI primers and Arm-PCR of CDR3 regions. TCRdb redid the calling of the multiplex PCR reads with MiXCR, one entry per CDR3 protein. This table has 300,000 to 500,000 distinct CDR3 sequences, around 20% appearing once.

This TCR derives from a female donor with Graves disease. The J gene is TRBJ1-1, the V gene TRBV28, with D uncertain. Sequences were derived from peripheral blood mononuclear cells (PBMCs), sampled when the disease was refractory, from a patient treated with antithyroid drugs. The CDR3 region is CASSSRVGNTEAFF. The CDR3 nucleotides read TGTGCCAGCAGTTCTAGGGTGGGAAACACTGAAGCTTTCTTT.